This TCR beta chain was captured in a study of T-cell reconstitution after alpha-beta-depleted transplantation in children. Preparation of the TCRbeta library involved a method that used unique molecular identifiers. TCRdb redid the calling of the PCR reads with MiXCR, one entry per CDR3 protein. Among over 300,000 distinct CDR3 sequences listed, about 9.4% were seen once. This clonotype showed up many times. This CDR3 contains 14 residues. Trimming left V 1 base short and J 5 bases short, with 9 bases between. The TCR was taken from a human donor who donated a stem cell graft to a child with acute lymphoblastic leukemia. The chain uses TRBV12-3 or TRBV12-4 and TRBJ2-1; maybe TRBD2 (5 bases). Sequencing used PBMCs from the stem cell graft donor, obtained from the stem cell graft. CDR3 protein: CASSLESSNNEQFF. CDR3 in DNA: TGTGCCAGCAGTTTAGAGTCTAGCAACAATGAGCAGTTCTTC.